Following are 16 T cell receptor beta chains from one sample sequenced in a study of graft-versus-host responses after intestinal transplantation. No antigen has been assigned to these receptors. The method was immunoSEQ multiplex PCR; TCRdb's version includes in-frame clones alone and lacks a portion of them. The data hold tens of thousands of clones, with approximately 95% observed a single time. The material was unstimulated CD8+ T cells sorted from spleen or lymph node cells, obtained before transplant. The receptors here all came from a human donor who was the organ donor for an intestinal transplant.

The chain links TRBV5-1 to TRBJ1-1; D perhaps matches TRBD1 (6 bases). The CDR3 runs 16 residues. Trimming stripped 4 bases from V and 6 bases from J, with 22 bases between. Germline assignment: CDR1 SGHRS and CDR2 YFSETQ. The CDR3 nucleotides read TGCGCCAGCAGCCTTCAGCACAGGGTTGGTGGGGCTGAAGCTTTCTTT. Amino acid sequence: CASSLQHRVGGAEAFF.

This clone appeared a single time. The chain employs TRBV4-2 and TRBJ2-1; 8 positions agree with TRBD2. This CDR3 spans 14 amino acids. V shed 1 base, J shed 9 bases, and the junction held 5 bases outside the gene matches. Germline V gene sequence: CDR1 LGHNA, CDR2 YNFKEQ. The CDR3: CASSQVTSGVEQFF. CDR3 bases: TGTGCCAGCAGCCAAGTTACTAGCGGTGTTGAGCAGTTCTTC.

This chain links TRBV4-3 with TRBJ1-3; D unresolved. Trimming pared 2 bases from V and 0 bases from J, leaving 8 bases between. The CDR3 extends over 15 amino acids. Germline CDR1 LGHNA, CDR2 YSLEER. CDR3: CASSQRWASGNTIYF. The CDR3 DNA reads TGCGCCAGCAGCCAAAGGTGGGCCTCTGGAAACACCATATATTTT.

The chain links TRBV18 to TRBJ1-1; the D gene is possibly TRBD1 (5 bases). The CDR3 consists of 14 residues. V was cut by 0 bases and J by 9 bases, with 14 bases left in between. CDR1 and CDR2 (germline): KGHSH, LQKENI. CDR3 sequence (DNA): TGTGCCAGCTCACCACCGGGGCAGAAGGATAAAGCTTTCTTT. Amino acids: CASSPPGQKDKAFF.

The CDR3 DNA is TGTGCCAGCACCCCGGGACCTTACAGAGCTTATGAGCAGTTCTTC. Encoded protein: CASTPGPYRAYEQFF. The rearrangement uses TRBV6-1 and TRBJ2-1; D tentatively reads TRBD1 or TRBD2 (5 bases each). The germline V gene encodes CDR1 MNHNS and CDR2 SASEGT. This CDR3 has 15 residues. Trimming shortened V by 7 bases and J by 8 bases, and 21 bases separated the two germline ends.

This clone was found a few times. The V gene is TRBV7-9, the J gene TRBJ1-4; D is possibly TRBD1 (5 bases). The CDR3 is 12 residues long. Germline CDR1 SEHNR, CDR2 FQNEAQ (reference sequence). V was cut by 6 bases and J by 8 bases, with 10 bases left in between. CDR3 nucleotides: TGTGCCAGCAGAGGGGTCGACGAAAAACTGTTTTTT. It encodes CASRGVDEKLFF.

Regarding this clone: Additional DNA sequences in this sample encode the identical CDR3. The V and J genes are TRBV30 and TRBJ2-7; D tentatively fits TRBD1 or TRBD2 (5 bases each). Deletions cut 4 bases from V and 2 bases from J, with 21 bases between. This CDR3 region has 16 residues. Germline V lookup: CDR1 GTSNPN, CDR2 SVGIG (reference sequence). The CDR3 protein is CAWNLVAGTNPYEQYF. Here the CDR3 DNA reads TGTGCCTGGAACCTAGTCGCCGGGACGAACCCCTACGAGCAGTACTTC.

This clone was found once. The chain couples TRBV4-1 to TRBJ1-1, with a possible D match to TRBD1 (6 bases). Germline-derived CDR1 and CDR2 are MGHRA and YSYEKL. The CDR3 is made up of 15 amino acids. V was trimmed by 2 bases and J by 4 bases, leaving 14 bases between them. CDR3 protein: CASSQLQGFGTEAFF. For the CDR3, the DNA is TGCGCCAGCAGCCAACTTCAGGGGTTCGGCACTGAAGCTTTCTTT.

This chain connects TRBV7-8 to TRBJ2-2; D gene ambiguous. The CDR3 covers 16 residues. With 1 base removed from V and 3 bases from J, the gap between germline ends came to 12 bases. In germline, CDR1 is SGHVS, CDR2 FQNEAQ. For the CDR3, the DNA is TGTGCCAGCAGCTTAGAGGCAGATTGGTACACCGGGGAGCTGTTTTTT. This gives the protein CASSLEADWYTGELFF.

This chain joins TRBV7-9 and TRBJ2-3; D not resolved. V gave up 6 bases and J gave up 2 bases, with 6 bases separating them. Germline CDR1 reads SEHNR; CDR2 reads FQNEAQ (reference sequence). The CDR3 length is 12 residues. The CDR3 is CASRLFTDTQYF. In nucleotides, the CDR3 is TGTGCCAGCAGACTGTTCACAGATACGCAGTATTTT.

The genes are TRBV9 and TRBJ2-2, with D perhaps TRBD2 (6 bases). This CDR3 is 16 amino acids long. Trimming left V 2 bases short and J 8 bases short, with 19 bases between. CDR1 and CDR2 (germline): SGDLS, YYNGEE. The DNA of the CDR3 is TGTGCCAGCAGCGTTATAGACTGGGAGGTTGCGGGGGAGCTGTTTTTT. Residues: CASSVIDWEVAGELFF. Complete variable domain (other parts from reference TRBV9 and TRBJ2-2): DSGVTQTPKHLITATGQRVTLRCSPRSGDLSVYWYQQSLDQGLQFLIQYYNGEERAKGNILERFSAQQFPDLHSELNLSSLELGDSALYFCASSVIDWEVAGELFFGEGSRLTVL.

The chain recombines TRBV10-3 with TRBJ1-1; 8 bases align to TRBD1. Germline V gives CDR1 ENHRY, CDR2 SYGVKD. CDR3 size: 13 residues. Trimming at V came to 6 bases and at J to 3 bases, leaving 3 bases not matched to a gene. The CDR3: CAIRETGDTEAFF. The DNA for the CDR3 is TGTGCCATCAGGGAGACAGGGGACACTGAAGCTTTCTTT.

CDR3 in DNA: TGTGCCAGCAGCTTGGGACCTCGACAGACCTACGAGCAGTACTTC. This sequence encodes CASSLGPRQTYEQYF. This chain connects TRBV5-6 to TRBJ2-7, with TRBD1 as a possible D gene (5 bases). The CDR3 is 15 residues long. V was trimmed by 0 bases and J by 2 bases, leaving 12 bases between them. The V gene's germline CDR1 is SGHDT and CDR2 YYEEEE.

CDR3 protein: CASGEGQRYEQYF. For the CDR3, the DNA is TGTGCCAGCGGGGAGGGACAGCGCTACGAGCAGTACTTC. The chain has TRBV7-6 and TRBJ2-5; D is tentatively TRBD1 or TRBD2 (7 bases each). The DNA end is more similar to TRBJ2-7, so the J call may be wrong. This CDR3 has 13 residues. Germline CDR1 is SGHVS and CDR2 is FNYEAQ.

The chain employs TRBV10-3 and TRBJ1-4; D may be TRBD1 (5 bases). Trimming removed 3 bases at V and 2 bases at J, with 13 bases between. The CDR3 spans 16 residues. Germline V gives CDR1 ENHRY, CDR2 SYGVKD. This chain's CDR3 is CAISERQPRTNEKLFF. DNA for the CDR3: TGTGCCATCAGTGAACGACAGCCAAGGACTAATGAAAAACTGTTTTTT.

The DNA for the CDR3 is TGTGCCACTAGCGGGGGGCAAGAGACCCAGTACTTC. As protein: CATSGGQETQYF. This chain links TRBV7-6 with TRBJ2-5; 11 bases are shared with TRBD2. Germline V gene sequence: CDR1 SGHVS, CDR2 FNYEAQ. The CDR3 is 12 amino acids. Trimming took 10 bases from V and 2 from J; bases not matched to a gene: 0.